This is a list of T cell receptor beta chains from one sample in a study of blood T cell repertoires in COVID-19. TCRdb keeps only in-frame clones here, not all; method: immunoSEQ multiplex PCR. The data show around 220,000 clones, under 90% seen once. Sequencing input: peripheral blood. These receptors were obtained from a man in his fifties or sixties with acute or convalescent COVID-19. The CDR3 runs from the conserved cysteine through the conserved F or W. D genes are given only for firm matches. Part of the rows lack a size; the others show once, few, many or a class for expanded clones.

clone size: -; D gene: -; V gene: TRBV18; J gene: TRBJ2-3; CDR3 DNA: TGTGCCAGCTCACCCGCCAGTTTGGATACGCAGTATTTT; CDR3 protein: CASSPASLDTQYF
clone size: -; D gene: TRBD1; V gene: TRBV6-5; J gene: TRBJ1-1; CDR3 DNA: TGTGCCAGCAGTTACTCGTGGGACAGTGTCACTGAAGCTTTCTTT; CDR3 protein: CASSYSWDSVTEAFF
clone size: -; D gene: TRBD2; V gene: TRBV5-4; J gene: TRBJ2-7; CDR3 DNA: TGTGCCAGCAGCCTGGGGGGACTAGCGGCCTACGAGCAGTACTTC; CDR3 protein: CASSLGGLAAYEQYF
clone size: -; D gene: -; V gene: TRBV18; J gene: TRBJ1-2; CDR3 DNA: TGTGCCAGCTCACCACTACAGGGCGCAGGGGGCTACACCTTC; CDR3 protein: CASSPLQGAGGYTF
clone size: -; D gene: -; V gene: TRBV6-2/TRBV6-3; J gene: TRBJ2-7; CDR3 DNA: TGTGCCAGCAGCCAACCCGGACCAGGGGGGAAGTACTTC; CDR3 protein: CASSQPGPGGKYF
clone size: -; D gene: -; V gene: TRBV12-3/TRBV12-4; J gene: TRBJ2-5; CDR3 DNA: TGTGCCAGCAGCTTGGGACTCTCGGAGACCCAGTACTTC; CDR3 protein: CASSLGLSETQYF
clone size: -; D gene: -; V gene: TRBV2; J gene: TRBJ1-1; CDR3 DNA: TGTGCCAGCACAGGTGGGGCCAACGTCAGAAGCACTGAAGCTTTCTTT; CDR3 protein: CASTGGANVRSTEAFF
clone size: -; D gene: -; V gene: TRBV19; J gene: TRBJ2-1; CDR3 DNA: TGTGCCAGTAGTATAGGACTACCCAATGAGCAGTTCTTC; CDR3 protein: CASSIGLPNEQFF
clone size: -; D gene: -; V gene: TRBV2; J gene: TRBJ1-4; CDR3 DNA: TGTGCCAGCCAGACTCAGGGGATGCAGGAAAAACTGTTTTTT; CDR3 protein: CASQTQGMQEKLFF
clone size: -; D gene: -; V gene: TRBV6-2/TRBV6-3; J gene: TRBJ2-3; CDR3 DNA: TGTGCCAGCAGTTATCCGAGCGCAGATACGCAGTATTTT; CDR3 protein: CASSYPSADTQYF
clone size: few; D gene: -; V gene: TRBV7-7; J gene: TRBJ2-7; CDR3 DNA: TGTGCCAGCAGCTTAGCGCAGGGCGATGAGCAGTACTTC; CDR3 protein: CASSLAQGDEQYF
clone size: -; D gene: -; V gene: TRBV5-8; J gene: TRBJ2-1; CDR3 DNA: TGTGCCAGCAGCTTCGCTGAGTACAATGAGCAGTTCTTC; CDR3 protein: CASSFAEYNEQFF